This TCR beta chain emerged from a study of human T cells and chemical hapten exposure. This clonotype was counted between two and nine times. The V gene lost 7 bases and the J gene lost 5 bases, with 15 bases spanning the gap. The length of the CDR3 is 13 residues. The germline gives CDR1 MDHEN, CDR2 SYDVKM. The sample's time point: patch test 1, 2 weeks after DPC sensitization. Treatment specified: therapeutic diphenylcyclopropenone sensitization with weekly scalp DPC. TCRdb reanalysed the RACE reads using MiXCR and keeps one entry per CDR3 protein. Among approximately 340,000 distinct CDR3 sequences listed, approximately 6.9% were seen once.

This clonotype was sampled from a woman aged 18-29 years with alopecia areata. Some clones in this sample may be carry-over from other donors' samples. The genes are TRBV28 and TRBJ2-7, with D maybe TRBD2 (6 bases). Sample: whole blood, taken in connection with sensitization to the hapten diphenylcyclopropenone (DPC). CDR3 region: CASTNGGLNEQYF. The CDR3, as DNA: TGTGCCAGCACGAATGGGGGACTTAACGAGCAGTACTTC.